This entry describes one T cell receptor beta chain. This sample stems from a study of blood T cell repertoires in COVID-19. Turning to the study itself: PBMCs, B-cell-depleted T cells, or T cells provided the cDNA or gDNA that made up the material.

Trimming removed 3 bases at V and 0 bases at J, with 14 bases between. Germline loops: CDR1 SGHVS, CDR2 FQNEAQ. This CDR3 spans 16 amino acids. In the original processing: Amplification with reference gene primers provided the estimates of nucleated cell counts. The assay was immunoSEQ multiplex PCR, and TCRdb's table has in-frame clones only and misses some. From that table come the V and J calls and clone size; the DNA was used to work out D and trimming. The sample lists 150,000 to 200,000 clones, about 83% seen once, with approximately 4% in the top ten. This sequence was found in a man aged 18-30 years with active or convalescent COVID-19. This chain connects TRBV7-8 to TRBJ1-2; a weak D match, TRBD1 (5 bases). Sequenced: peripheral blood. CDR3 protein: CASSLDDSLSNYGYTF. CDR3 DNA sequence: TGTGCCAGCAGCTTGGACGACAGCCTCTCTAACTATGGCTACACCTTC.